At least ten counts were recorded for the clone carrying this T cell receptor (beta chain). The source of the sample is a study of human T cells and chemical hapten exposure. Study-wide background: Across samples, TCR yields varied, mostly owing to small differences in pooled library volumes.

TCRdb fed the RACE reads into MiXCR, producing one record per CDR3 protein. In the table there are some 170,000 distinct CDR3 sequences, 20% to 25% of which are singletons. V lost 6 bases to trimming and J lost 1 base, with 21 bases between them. The CDR3 covers 17 residues. CDR1 is MNHEY and CDR2 is SMNVEV in the germline V gene (reference sequence). The time point: patch test 1, 2 weeks after DPC sensitization. Treatment indicated: therapeutic diphenylcyclopropenone sensitization with weekly scalp DPC. Material: whole blood, obtained in connection with sensitization to the hapten diphenylcyclopropenone (DPC). This chain links TRBV27 with TRBJ1-2, with a weak D call TRBD1 (5 bases). The TCR sequence derives from a woman in her forties or fifties with alopecia areata. Some clones in this sample may be carry-over from other donors' samples. CDR3 in amino acids: CASRGFGDLLFNYGYTF. For the CDR3, the DNA is TGTGCCAGCAGGGGGTTCGGGGACCTCCTCTTTAACTATGGCTACACCTTC.